The 13 T cell receptor beta chains below all came from one sample that was sequenced in a study of T cell repertoires in cytomegalovirus infection. TCRdb re-derived calls from the reads in MiXCR, one entry per CDR3 protein. The sample lists a few hundred thousand distinct CDR3 sequences; around 9% were seen once. The specimen was PBMCs. All receptors come from a human donor in good health (CMV status not recorded). Some clones in this sample may be carry-over from other donors' samples.

The chain couples TRBV14 to TRBJ2-7, with TRBD1 identical over 10 bases. The CDR3 spans 15 residues. Germline CDR1 reads SGHDN; CDR2 reads FVKESK. The ends lost 1 base at V and 6 bases at J; junction bases unmatched: 6. The CDR3 region has the DNA TGTGCCAGCAGCCAAGCTGGGACAGGGGCGAGCGAGCAGTACTTC. This gives the protein CASSQAGTGASEQYF.

The J gene is TRBJ2-7, the V gene TRBV27; TRBD2 might be the D (5 bases). This CDR3 has 13 amino acids. Between the trimmed V and J ends, which lost 5 bases and 4 bases, there was a span of 12 bases. Germline V lookup: CDR1 MNHEY, CDR2 SMNVEV (reference sequence). In DNA form, the CDR3 reads TGTGCCAGCAGTCGAACCGGGGAGTACGAGCAGTACTTC. This translates into CASSRTGEYEQYF.

This clonotype was seen at least ten times. This chain connects TRBV7-2 to TRBJ2-7; D not resolved. Germline CDR1 reads SGHTA; CDR2 reads FQGNSA. CDR3 length: 11 amino acids. Trimming stripped 5 bases from V and 6 bases from J, with 8 bases between. The DNA of the CDR3 is TGTGCCAGCAGCGTAGAAGGCGAGCAGTACTTC. This codes for CASSVEGEQYF. Combining the CDR3 with reference TRBV7-2 and TRBJ2-7 gives the whole variable domain GAGVSQSPSNKVTEKGKDVELRCDPISGHTALYWYRQSLGQGLEFLIYFQGNSAPDKSGLPSDRFSAERTGGSVSTLTIQRTQQEDSAVYLCASSVEGEQYFGPGTRLTVT.

This clonotype appeared many times. The J gene is TRBJ2-3, the V gene TRBV10-2; weak D call: TRBD2 (6 bases). The CDR3 is made up of 20 amino acids. The V and J ends lost 6 bases and 0 bases respectively, with 28 bases between them. Germline loops: CDR1 WSHSY, CDR2 SAAADI. The CDR3 DNA sequence: TGCGCCAGCAGACCACGACAGAATGCTCGGGGGATTGCTAGCACAGATACGCAGTATTTT. Translating it yields CASRPRQNARGIASTDTQYF.

This clonotype appeared many times. The rearrangement links TRBV7-3 to TRBJ2-3, with 9 bases that match TRBD1. The CDR3 runs to 16 residues. J gave up 1 base and V 5 bases, and 7 bases lay outside the gene matches. CDR1 SGHTA and CDR2 FQGTGA come from the germline V gene. The CDR3 sequence is CASSPTRTGGTDTQYF. The CDR3 bases are TGTGCCAGCAGCCCCACCCGGACAGGGGGCACAGATACGCAGTATTTT.

There are a few counts of this clonotype. The rearrangement links TRBV28 to TRBJ1-4; 8 bases align to TRBD1. Trimming took 4 bases from V and 7 from J; bases not matched to a gene: 8. CDR3 length: 15 residues. CDR1 and CDR2 (germline): MDHEN, SYDVKM. The CDR3 is CASSSLDREVEKLFF. The CDR3 coding sequence is TGTGCCAGCAGTTCCTTGGACAGGGAGGTTGAAAAACTGTTTTTT.

This clonotype has ten or more counts. V gene TRBV7-2 combines with J gene TRBJ1-2; D is uncertain. The V gene lost 4 bases and the J gene lost 4 bases, with 7 bases spanning the gap. Germline V gives CDR1 SGHTA, CDR2 FQGNSA. CDR3 size: 12 residues. The CDR3: CASSSSSYGYTF. Written as DNA, the CDR3 is TGTGCCAGCAGCTCTAGCAGCTATGGCTACACCTTC.

This clonotype has a count of ten or more. The germline gene is not matched at one end of the junction; a read error may be the cause. V and J are TRBV27 and TRBJ2-1, with TRBD2 matching over 8 bases. Looked up from germline, CDR1 is MNHEY and CDR2 is SMNVEV (reference sequence). The CDR3 loop spans 16 amino acids. CDR3 DNA: TGTGCCAGCAGTCTATCTCTCGGGGGGGTCTACAATGAGCAGTTCTTC. Its translation: CASSLSLGGVYNEQFF.

The table lists this clonotype with a few counts. The V and J genes are TRBV4-2 and TRBJ1-1; D is undetermined. This CDR3 is built from 14 residues. Trimming removed 0 bases from V and 4 bases from J, with 9 bases in between. The germline V gene encodes CDR1 LGHNA and CDR2 YNFKEQ. This CDR3 is CASSQEGQRTEAFF. The CDR3 coding sequence is TGTGCCAGCAGCCAAGAAGGTCAGCGCACTGAAGCTTTCTTT.

The chain combines TRBV28 with TRBJ2-5; D is perhaps TRBD1 (6 bases). Germline V gives CDR1 MDHEN, CDR2 SYDVKM. V shed 3 bases and J shed 2 bases, with 19 bases lying between them. The CDR3 sequence is 17 residues long. As DNA, the CDR3 is TGTGCCAGCAGTTTTCCCTCGGCAGGGGATCTTCAAGAGACCCAGTACTTC. This sequence encodes CASSFPSAGDLQETQYF.

The rearrangement links TRBV27 to TRBJ2-7; tentative D call: TRBD1 (5 bases). The CDR3 is made up of 15 amino acids. V lost 5 bases, J lost 3 bases, and 17 bases lay in between. Germline V gives CDR1 MNHEY, CDR2 SMNVEV (reference sequence). CDR3 nucleotides: TGTGCCAGCAGTCCAGCCTATGACAGTATCTACGAGCAGTACTTC. It translates to CASSPAYDSIYEQYF.

This clonotype showed up many times. The chain joins TRBV7-2 to TRBJ1-1, with 11 bases that match TRBD1. Germline lookup yields CDR1 SGHTA and CDR2 FQGNSA. Trimming took 4 bases from V and 5 from J; bases not matched to a gene: 3. This CDR3 is 14 amino acids long. CDR3 DNA sequence: TGTGCCAGCAGCTGGGGGACAGGGGGTACTGAAGCTTTCTTT. This gives the protein CASSWGTGGTEAFF.

V gene TRBV30 combines with J gene TRBJ1-6; D is unclear. The CDR3 is 12 amino acids. V lost 0 bases and J lost 11, with 8 bases in between. CDR1 is GTSNPN and CDR2 is SVGIG in the germline V gene (reference sequence). The DNA of the CDR3 is TGTGCCTGGAGTGTACAGAGGCCACCCCTCCACTTT. Amino acid sequence: CAWSVQRPPLHF.